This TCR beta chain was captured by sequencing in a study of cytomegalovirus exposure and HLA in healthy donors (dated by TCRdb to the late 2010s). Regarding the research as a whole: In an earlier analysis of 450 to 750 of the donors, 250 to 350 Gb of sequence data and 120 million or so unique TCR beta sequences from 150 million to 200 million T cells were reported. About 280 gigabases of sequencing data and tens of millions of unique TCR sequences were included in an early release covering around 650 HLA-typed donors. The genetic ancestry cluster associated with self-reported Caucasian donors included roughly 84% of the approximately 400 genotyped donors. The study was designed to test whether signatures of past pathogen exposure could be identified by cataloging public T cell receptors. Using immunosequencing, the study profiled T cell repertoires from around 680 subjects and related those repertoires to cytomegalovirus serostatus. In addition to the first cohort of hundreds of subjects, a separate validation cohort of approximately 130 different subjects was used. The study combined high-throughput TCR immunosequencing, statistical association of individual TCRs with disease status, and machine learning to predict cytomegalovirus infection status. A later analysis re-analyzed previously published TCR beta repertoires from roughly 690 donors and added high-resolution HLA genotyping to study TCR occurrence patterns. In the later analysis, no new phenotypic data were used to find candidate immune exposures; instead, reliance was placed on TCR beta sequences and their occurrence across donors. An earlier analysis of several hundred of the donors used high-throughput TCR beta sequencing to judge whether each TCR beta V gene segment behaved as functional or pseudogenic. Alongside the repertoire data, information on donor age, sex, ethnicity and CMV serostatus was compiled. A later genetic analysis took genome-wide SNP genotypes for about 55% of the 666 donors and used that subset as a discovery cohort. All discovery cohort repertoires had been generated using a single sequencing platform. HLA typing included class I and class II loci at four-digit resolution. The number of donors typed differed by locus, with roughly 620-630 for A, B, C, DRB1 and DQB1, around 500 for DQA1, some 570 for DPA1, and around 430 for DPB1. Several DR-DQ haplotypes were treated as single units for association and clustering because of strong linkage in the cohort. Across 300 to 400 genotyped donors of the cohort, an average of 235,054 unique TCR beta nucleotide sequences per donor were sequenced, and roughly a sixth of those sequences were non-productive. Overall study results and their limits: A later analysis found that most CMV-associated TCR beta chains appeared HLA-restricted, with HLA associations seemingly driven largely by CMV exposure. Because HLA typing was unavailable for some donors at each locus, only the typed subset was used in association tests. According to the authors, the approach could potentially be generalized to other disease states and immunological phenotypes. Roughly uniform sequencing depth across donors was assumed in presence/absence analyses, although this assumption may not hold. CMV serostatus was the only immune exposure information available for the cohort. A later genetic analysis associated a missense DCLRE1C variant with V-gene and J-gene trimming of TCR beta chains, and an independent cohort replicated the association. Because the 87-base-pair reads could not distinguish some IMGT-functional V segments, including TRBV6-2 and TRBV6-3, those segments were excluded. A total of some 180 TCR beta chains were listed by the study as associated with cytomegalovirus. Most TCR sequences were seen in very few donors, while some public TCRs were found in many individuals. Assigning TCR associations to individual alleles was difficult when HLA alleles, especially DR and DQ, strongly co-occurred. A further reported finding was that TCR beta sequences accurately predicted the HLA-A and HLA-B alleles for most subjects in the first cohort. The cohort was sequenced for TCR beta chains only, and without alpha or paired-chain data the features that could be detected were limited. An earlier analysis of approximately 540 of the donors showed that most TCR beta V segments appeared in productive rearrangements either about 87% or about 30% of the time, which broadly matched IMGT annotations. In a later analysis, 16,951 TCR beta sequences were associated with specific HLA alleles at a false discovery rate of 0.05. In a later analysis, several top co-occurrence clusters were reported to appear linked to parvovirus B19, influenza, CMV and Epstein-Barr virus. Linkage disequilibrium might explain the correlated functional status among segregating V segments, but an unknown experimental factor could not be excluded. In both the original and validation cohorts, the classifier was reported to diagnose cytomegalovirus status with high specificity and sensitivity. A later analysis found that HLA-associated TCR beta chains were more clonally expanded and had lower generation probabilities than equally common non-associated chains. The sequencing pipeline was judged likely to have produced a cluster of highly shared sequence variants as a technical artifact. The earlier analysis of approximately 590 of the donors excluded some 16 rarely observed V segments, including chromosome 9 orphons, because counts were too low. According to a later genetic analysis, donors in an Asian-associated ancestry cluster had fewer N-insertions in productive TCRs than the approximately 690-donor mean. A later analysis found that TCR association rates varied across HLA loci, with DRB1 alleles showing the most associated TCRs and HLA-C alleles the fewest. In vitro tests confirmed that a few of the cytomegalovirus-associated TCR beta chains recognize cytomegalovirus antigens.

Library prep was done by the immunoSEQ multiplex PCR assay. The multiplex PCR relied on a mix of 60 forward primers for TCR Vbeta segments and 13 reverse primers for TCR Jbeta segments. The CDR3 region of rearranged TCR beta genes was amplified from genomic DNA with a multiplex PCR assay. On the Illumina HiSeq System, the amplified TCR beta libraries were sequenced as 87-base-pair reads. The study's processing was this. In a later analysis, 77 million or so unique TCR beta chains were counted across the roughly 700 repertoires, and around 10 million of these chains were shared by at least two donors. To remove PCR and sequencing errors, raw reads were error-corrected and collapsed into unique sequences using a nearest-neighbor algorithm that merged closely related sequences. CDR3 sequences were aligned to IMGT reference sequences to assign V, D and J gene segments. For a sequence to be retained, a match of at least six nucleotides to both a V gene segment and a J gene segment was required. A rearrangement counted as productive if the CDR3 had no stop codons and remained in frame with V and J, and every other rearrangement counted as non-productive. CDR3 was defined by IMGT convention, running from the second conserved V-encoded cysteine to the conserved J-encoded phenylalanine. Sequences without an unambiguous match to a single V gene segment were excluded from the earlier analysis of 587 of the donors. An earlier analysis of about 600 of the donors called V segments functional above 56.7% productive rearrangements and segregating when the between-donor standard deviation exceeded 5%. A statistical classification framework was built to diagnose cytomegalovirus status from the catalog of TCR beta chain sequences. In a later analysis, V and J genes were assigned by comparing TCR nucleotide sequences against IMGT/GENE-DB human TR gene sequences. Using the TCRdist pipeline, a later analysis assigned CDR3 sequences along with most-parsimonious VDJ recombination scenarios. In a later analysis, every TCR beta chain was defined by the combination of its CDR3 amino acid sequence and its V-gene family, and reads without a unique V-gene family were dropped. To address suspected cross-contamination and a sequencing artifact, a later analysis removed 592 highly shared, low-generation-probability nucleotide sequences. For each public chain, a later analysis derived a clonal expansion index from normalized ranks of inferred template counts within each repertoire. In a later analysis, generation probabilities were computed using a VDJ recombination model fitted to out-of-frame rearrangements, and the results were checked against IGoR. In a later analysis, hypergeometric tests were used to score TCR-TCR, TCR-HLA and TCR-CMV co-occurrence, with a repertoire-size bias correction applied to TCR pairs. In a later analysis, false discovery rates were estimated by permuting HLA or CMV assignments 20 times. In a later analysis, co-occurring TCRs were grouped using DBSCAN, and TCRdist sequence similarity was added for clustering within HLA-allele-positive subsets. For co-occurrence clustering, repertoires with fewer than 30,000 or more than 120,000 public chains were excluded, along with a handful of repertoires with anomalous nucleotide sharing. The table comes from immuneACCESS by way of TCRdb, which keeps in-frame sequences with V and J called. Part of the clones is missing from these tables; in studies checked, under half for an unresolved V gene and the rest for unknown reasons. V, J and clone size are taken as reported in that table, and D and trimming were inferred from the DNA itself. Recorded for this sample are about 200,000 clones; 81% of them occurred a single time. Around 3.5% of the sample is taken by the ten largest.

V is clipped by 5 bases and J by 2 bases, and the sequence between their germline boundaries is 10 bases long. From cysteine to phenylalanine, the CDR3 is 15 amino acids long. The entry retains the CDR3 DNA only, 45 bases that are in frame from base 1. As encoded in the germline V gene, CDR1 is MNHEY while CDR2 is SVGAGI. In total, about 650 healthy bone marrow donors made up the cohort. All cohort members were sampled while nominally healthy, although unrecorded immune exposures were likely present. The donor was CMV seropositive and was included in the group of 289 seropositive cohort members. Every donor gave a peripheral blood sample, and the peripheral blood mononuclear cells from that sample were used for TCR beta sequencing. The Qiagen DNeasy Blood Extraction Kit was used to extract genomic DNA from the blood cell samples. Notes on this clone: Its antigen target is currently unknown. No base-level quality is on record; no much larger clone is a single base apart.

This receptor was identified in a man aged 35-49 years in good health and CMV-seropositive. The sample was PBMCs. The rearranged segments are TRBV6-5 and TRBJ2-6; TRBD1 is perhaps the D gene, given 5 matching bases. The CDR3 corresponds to CASSTRTTGANVLTF. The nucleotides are TGTGCCAGCAGTACCCGGACAACTGGGGCCAACGTCCTGACTTTC.